Listed here are 16 T cell receptor beta chains from one sample, sequenced in a study of CD8+ T cells in alopecia areata. Cutaneous lymph nodes were pooled and cells sorted by CD4, CD8alpha, NKG2D, NKG2ACE and more. Isolated RNA was reverse transcribed into cDNA used as the sequencing template. Clones were sequenced by immunoSEQ multiplex PCR, and TCRdb holds only the in-frame ones, with some missing. This record lists around 290,000 clones, none seen once only, and the top ten clones contain more than 0.95%. The sequencing sample was made of CD4+ T cells sorted from a lymph node. Receptor source: a C3H/HeJ mouse with alopecia areata. Strain haplotype (MHC): H2-k.

A word on this clone: Gene names and germline match the mouse. The CDR3 end is not reached by the read, which stops 4 residues before it; the germline J gene fills it in. The chain has TRBV31 and TRBJ2-3, with TRBD2 matching over 12 bases. J lost 1 base, V lost 3 bases, and 8 bases had no gene match. The CDR3 runs 17 residues. CDR1 and CDR2 from the germline V gene are GKSSPN and SITVG. CDR3 region: CAWRPTGGASRAETLYF. The sequenced part of the CDR3 DNA is TGTGCCTGGAGGCCGACTGGGGGGGCGTCTCGTGCAGAA.

About this clone itself: Gene labels here are mouse ones. The read is 4 residues too short to cover the CDR3 end, so that end is filled in from the germline J gene. The chain recombines TRBV19 with TRBJ1-1; no clear D. Per the germline V gene, CDR1 is FNHDT and CDR2 is SITEND (reference sequence). V was clipped by 3 bases and J by 0 bases, with 12 bases between them. This CDR3 comprises 15 residues. CDR3 in amino acids: CASSTRTSANTEVFF. Partial CDR3 DNA: TGTGCCAGCAGTACCCGCACATCAGCAAACACA.

In its sample, this clone was seen a few times. Genes here carry mouse names. Read data end 3 residues before the CDR3 end; the end is taken from the germline J gene. The chain links TRBV31 to TRBJ1-6; D is possibly TRBD1 (6 bases). TRBJ1-6 is filed as an ORF, its function uncertain. Germline CDR1 reads GKSSPN; CDR2 reads SITVG. CDR3 length equals 16 residues. With 0 bases removed from V and 2 bases from J, the gap between germline ends came to 11 bases. CDR3 amino acids: CAWSLRQGTYNSPLYF. Partial CDR3 DNA: TGTGCCTGGAGTCTACGGCAGGGGACCTATAATTCGCCC.

Of note for this clone: Gene names follow the mouse nomenclature. The part of the CDR3 DNA that was read is TGTGCCTGGGCGGACAGGGGGGCAAACACA. This gives the protein CAWADRGANT. The full CDR3 reads CAWADRGANTEVFF. This rearrangement joins TRBV31 to TRBJ1-1, with TRBD1 matching over 10 bases. The sequence runs out 4 residues before the end of the CDR3; the remainder is reconstructed from the germline J gene. V trimming: 5 bases; J trimming: 0 bases; junction bases outside the gene matches: 3. Germline V gene lookup returns CDR1 GKSSPN and CDR2 SITVG. CDR3 length: 14 residues.

This clone was observed a few times. Gene and germline names: mouse. Coverage ceases 3 residues before the CDR3 finishes, and the germline J gene fills in the end. The chain has TRBV19 and TRBJ1-6, with D perhaps TRBD1 (5 bases). TRBJ1-6 is noted as an ORF with a role that remains uncertain. The CDR3 runs to 15 residues. Germline V lookup: CDR1 FNHDT, CDR2 SITEND (reference sequence). With 2 bases removed from V and 0 bases from J, the gap between germline ends came to 6 bases. The CDR3 DNA, read in part, is TGTGCCAGCAGTATGGGGGTTTCCTATAATTCGCCC. Amino acids: CASSMGVSYNSP. From start to end, the CDR3 is CASSMGVSYNSPLYF.

With respect to this clone: Each gene name is a mouse one. The sequence runs out 4 residues before the end of the CDR3; the remainder is reconstructed from the germline J gene. The same CDR3 also results from other DNA sequences found in this sample. The chain recombines TRBV13-2 with TRBJ1-1; 10 bases agree with TRBD1. There are 13 residues in the CDR3. Per germline, CDR1 NNHNN and CDR2 SYGAGS (reference sequence). The sequenced part of the CDR3 DNA is TGTGCCAGCGGCCGACAGGGGGCTGGA. Encoded protein: CASGRQGAG. The whole CDR3 sequence reads CASGRQGAGEVFF.

This clone was detected only a few times. The gene names given are mouse names. Read data end 4 residues before the CDR3 end; the end is taken from the germline J gene. The rearrangement uses TRBV13-1 and TRBJ2-2; maybe TRBD1 (6 bases). Germline loops: CDR1 NSHNY, CDR2 SYGAGN. V was trimmed by 6 bases and J by 1 base, leaving 10 bases between them. There are 14 residues in the CDR3. The CDR3 loop is CASIRDINTGQLYF. The sequenced CDR3 bases are TGTGCCAGCATCCGGGACATAAACACCGGG.

As concerns this clone: Mouse germline and gene names are used. The read ends 4 residues before the CDR3 terminus; that terminus is restored from the germline J gene. The rearrangement uses TRBV13-3 and TRBJ2-5; 7 bases are shared with TRBD1. The CDR3 covers 15 residues. With V trimmed by 4 bases and J by 1 base, 6 bases remained unmatched. CDR1 is NNHDY and CDR2 is SYVADS in the germline V gene. The CDR3 loop is CASSLTGLDQDTQYF. CDR3 bases read: TGTGCCAGCAGTCTGACAGGGCTGGACCAAGAC.

Remarks on this clone: The gene symbols are mouse symbols. The read terminates 4 residues before the CDR3 end, so the remaining end is supplied by the germline J gene. The V call is TRBV19, the J call TRBJ2-1; 12 nucleotides agree with TRBD2. The germline V gene has CDR1 FNHDT and CDR2 SITEND (reference sequence). The CDR3 is made up of 15 amino acids. The CDR3 loop reads CASRSDWGGAAEQFF. Partial CDR3 DNA: TGTGCCAGCAGGTCCGACTGGGGGGGCGCGGCT. Filled out from reference TRBV19 and TRBJ2-1, the complete variable domain reads GGIITQTPKFLIGQEGQKLTLKCQQNFNHDTMYWYRQDSGKGLRLIYYSITENDLQKGDLSEGYDASREKKSSFSLTVTSAQKNEMAVFLCASRSDWGGAAEQFFGPGTRLTVL.

This clone occurred a few times. Germline and genes here are mouse. From the germline J gene comes the end of the CDR3, since the read stops 3 residues before it. The chain recombines TRBV1 with TRBJ1-6, with D possibly matching TRBD1 (6 bases). TRBJ1-6 is reported as an ORF; its role is uncertain. V was cut by 1 base and J by 10 bases, with 17 bases left in between. The CDR3 is 16 amino acids. CDR1 and CDR2 (germline): NSQYPW, LRSPGD (reference sequence). The CDR3 spells CTCSAAQGGEKSPLYF. The sequenced part of the CDR3 DNA is TGCACCTGCAGTGCAGCACAGGGAGGGGAAAAATCGCCC.

In this sample, this clone turned up a few times. The gene names given are mouse names. The sequence runs out 4 residues before the end of the CDR3; the remainder is reconstructed from the germline J gene. The chain employs TRBV19 and TRBJ2-1, with D perhaps matching TRBD1 (6 bases). The CDR3 runs to 14 residues. The germline CDR1 and CDR2 sequences are FNHDT and SITEND (reference sequence). With 3 bases removed from V and 3 bases from J, the gap between germline ends came to 10 bases. The CDR3: CASSKQGGYAEQFF. The sequenced part of the CDR3 DNA is TGTGCCAGCAGTAAACAGGGAGGCTATGCT.

This clone was observed a few times. Gene names are the mouse ones. The sequence runs out 4 residues before the end of the CDR3; the remainder is reconstructed from the germline J gene. The chain links TRBV19 to TRBJ1-1, with D perhaps matching TRBD1 (5 bases). The CDR3 is made up of 15 amino acids. Trimming shortened V by 1 base and J by 0 bases, and 10 bases separated the two germline ends. CDR1 and CDR2 (germline): FNHDT, SITEND (reference sequence). The covered CDR3 bases are TGTGCCAGCAGTATATTGCGGACAACAAACACA. This translates into CASSILRTTNT. The full-length CDR3 reads as CASSILRTTNTEVFF. Full variable domain (remainder filled in from reference TRBV19 and TRBJ1-1): GGIITQTPKFLIGQEGQKLTLKCQQNFNHDTMYWYRQDSGKGLRLIYYSITENDLQKGDLSEGYDASREKKSSFSLTVTSAQKNEMAVFLCASSILRTTNTEVFFGKGTRLTVV.

This clone was counted only a few times. Gene names are mouse gene names. The read is 4 residues too short to cover the CDR3 end, so that end is filled in from the germline J gene. V and J are TRBV19 and TRBJ2-1; 10 bases line up with TRBD2. V shed 5 bases and J 6 bases; nucleotides not matched to a gene: 8. Germline V gives CDR1 FNHDT, CDR2 SITEND (reference sequence). CDR3 size: 15 residues. The sequenced CDR3 bases are TGTGCCAGCAGACCTGGGACTGGGGTCTTTGCT. Its protein is CASRPGTGVFA. The CDR3 reads in full as CASRPGTGVFAEQFF.

As for this clone: All gene names here are mouse names. The missing CDR3 end, 3 residues past where the read stops, is filled in from the germline J gene. The rearrangement uses TRBV1 and TRBJ1-6; tentative D call: TRBD1 (5 bases). TRBJ1-6 qualifies as an ORF whose function is uncertain. This CDR3 has 15 residues. Germline CDR1 NSQYPW, CDR2 LRSPGD (reference sequence). V dropped 5 bases and J dropped 0 bases, with 8 bases sitting between them. The sequenced CDR3 bases are TGCACCTGCAGTCCCCAGGGTTCCTATAATTCGCCC. Residues: CTCSPQGSYNSP. The full CDR3 protein is CTCSPQGSYNSPLYF.

On this clone: Gene and germline names: mouse. With the read ending 4 residues before the CDR3 end, the germline J gene is used to fill in that end. This chain links TRBV13-2 with TRBJ2-3; 9 nucleotides agree with TRBD2. With 1 base clipped from V and 0 bases from J, the junction kept 3 bases outside the gene matches. The CDR3 runs 16 residues. CDR1 is NNHNN, CDR2 SYGAGS, per germline (reference sequence). The covered CDR3 bases are TGTGCCAGCGGTGATCACTGGGGGGCTAGTGCAGAA. Its translation: CASGDHWGASAE. The full-length CDR3 reads as CASGDHWGASAETLYF.

This clone has only a few counts. The genes are named according to mouse. The CDR3 is cut off 4 residues early in the read; its end comes from the germline J gene. The sample carries other DNA sequences with the same CDR3. The chain is built from TRBV1 and TRBJ1-2, with 9 positions matching TRBD1. The V gene end was trimmed by 3 bases and the J gene end by 1 base; junction bases not matched to a gene: 3. CDR3 length: 15 residues. Germline V gene lookup returns CDR1 NSQYPW and CDR2 LRSPGD (reference sequence). CDR3 DNA, as far as it was read: TGCACCTGCAGTGCGCCGGGACAGGGAAACTCC. Protein: CTCSAPGQGNS. The entire CDR3 protein is CTCSAPGQGNSDYTF.